This T cell receptor (beta chain) is from a study of yellow fever vaccine responses in identical twins. TCRdb reanalysed the RT-PCR reads using MiXCR and keeps one entry per CDR3 protein. The sample yields more than 15,000 distinct CDR3 sequences, nearly 70% seen once. This TCR derives from a woman aged 18-35 years who received the yellow fever vaccine. Specimen: T cells from blood (PBMCs), unsorted or a sorted subset (not recorded which), collected before or after yellow fever vaccination (not recorded which).

The CDR3 region has the DNA TGTGCCAGCAGCTTAGTAGAAAGCTCCTACGAGCAGTACTTC. This sequence encodes CASSLVESSYEQYF. The chain is built from TRBV11-2 and TRBJ2-7; D not resolved. The CDR3 spans 14 residues. CDR1 is SGHAT, CDR2 FQNNGV, per germline. V was shortened by 1 base and J by 0 bases, with 7 bases between the two germline ends.